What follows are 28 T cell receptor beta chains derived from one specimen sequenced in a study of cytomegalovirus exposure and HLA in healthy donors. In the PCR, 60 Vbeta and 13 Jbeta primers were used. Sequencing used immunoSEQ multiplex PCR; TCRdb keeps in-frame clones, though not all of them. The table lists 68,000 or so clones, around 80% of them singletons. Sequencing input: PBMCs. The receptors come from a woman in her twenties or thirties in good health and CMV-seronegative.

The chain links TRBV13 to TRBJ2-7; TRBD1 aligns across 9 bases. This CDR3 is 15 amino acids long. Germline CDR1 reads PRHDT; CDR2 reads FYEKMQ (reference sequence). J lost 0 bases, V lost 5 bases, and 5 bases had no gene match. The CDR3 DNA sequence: TGTGCCAGCAGCCATGGACAGGGGAGCTCCTACGAGCAGTACTTC. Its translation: CASSHGQGSSYEQYF.

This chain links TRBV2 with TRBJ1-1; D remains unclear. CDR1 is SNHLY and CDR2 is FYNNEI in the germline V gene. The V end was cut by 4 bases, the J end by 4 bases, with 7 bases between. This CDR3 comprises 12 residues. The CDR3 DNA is TGTGCCAGCAGTGGGGAGGGCACTGAAGCTTTCTTT. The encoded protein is CASSGEGTEAFF.

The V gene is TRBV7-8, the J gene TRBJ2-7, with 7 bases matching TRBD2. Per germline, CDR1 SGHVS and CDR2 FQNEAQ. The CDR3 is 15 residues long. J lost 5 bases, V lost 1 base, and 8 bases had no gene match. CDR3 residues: CASSLGRLATNEQYF. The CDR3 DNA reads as TGTGCCAGCAGCTTAGGTAGACTAGCTACCAACGAGCAGTACTTC.

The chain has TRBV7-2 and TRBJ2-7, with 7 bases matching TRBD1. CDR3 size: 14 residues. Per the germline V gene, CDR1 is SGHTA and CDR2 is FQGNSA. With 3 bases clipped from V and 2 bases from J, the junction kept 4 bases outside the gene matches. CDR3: CASSLGQGAYEQYF. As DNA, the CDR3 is TGTGCCAGCAGCTTGGGGCAGGGGGCCTACGAGCAGTACTTC.

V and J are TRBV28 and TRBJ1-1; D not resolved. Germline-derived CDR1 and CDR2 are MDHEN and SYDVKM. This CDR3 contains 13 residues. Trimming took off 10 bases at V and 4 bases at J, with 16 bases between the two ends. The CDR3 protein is CAIQIPGVTEAFF. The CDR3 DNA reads TGTGCCATCCAGATACCCGGAGTCACTGAAGCTTTCTTT.

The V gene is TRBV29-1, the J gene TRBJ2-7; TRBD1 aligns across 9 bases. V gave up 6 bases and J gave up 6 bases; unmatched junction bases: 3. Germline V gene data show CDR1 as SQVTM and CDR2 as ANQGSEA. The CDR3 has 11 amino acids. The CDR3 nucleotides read TGCAGCGTACACAGGGGGCTCGAGCAGTACTTC. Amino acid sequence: CSVHRGLEQYF.

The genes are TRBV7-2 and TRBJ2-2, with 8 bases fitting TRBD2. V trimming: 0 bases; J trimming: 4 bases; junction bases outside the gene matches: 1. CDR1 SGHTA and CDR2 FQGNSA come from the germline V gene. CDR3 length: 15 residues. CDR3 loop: CASSLARGGTGELFF. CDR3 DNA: TGTGCCAGCAGCTTAGCTCGGGGGGGCACCGGGGAGCTGTTTTTT.

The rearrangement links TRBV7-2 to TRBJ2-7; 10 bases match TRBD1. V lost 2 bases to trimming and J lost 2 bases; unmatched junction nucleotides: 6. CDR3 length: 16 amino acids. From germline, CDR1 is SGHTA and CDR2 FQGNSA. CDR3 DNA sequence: TGTGCCAGCAGCTTATCCCGGACAGGGGGGACCTACGAGCAGTACTTC. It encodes CASSLSRTGGTYEQYF.

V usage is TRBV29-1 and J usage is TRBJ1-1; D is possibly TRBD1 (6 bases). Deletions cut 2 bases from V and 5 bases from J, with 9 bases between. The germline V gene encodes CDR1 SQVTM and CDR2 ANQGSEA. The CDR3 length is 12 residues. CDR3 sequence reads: CSVEWQGTEAFF. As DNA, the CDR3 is TGCAGCGTTGAATGGCAGGGGACTGAAGCTTTCTTT.

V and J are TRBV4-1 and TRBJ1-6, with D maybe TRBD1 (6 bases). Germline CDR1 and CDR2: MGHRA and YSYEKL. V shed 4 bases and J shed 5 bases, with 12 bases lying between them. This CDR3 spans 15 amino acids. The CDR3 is CASSPTGTNNSPLHF. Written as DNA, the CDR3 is TGCGCCAGCAGCCCGACCGGGACAAATAATTCACCCCTCCACTTT.

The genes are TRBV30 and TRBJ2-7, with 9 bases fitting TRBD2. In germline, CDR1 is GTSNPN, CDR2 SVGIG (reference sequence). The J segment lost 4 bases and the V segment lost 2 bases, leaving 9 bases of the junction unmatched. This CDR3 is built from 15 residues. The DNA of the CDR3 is TGTGCCTGGAGTCCGGGACTGGCGGGGGGGTACGAGCAGTACTTC. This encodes CAWSPGLAGGYEQYF.

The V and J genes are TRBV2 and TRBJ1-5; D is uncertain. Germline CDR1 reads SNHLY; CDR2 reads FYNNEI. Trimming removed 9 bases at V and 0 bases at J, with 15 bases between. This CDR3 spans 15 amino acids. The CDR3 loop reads CARGEGGYSNQPQHF. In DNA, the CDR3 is TGTGCCAGAGGAGAGGGAGGTTATAGCAATCAGCCCCAGCATTTT.

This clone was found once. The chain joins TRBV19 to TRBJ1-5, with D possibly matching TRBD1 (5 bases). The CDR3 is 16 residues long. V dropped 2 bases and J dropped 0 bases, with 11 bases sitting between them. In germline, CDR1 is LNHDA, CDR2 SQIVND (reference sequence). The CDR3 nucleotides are TGTGCCAGTAGTATAAGTGACAGCCATAGCAATCAGCCCCAGCATTTT. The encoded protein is CASSISDSHSNQPQHF.

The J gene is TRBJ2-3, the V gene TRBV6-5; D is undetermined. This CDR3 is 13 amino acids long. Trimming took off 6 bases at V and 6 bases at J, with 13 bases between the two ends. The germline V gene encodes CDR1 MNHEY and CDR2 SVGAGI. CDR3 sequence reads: CASRNGVLDTQYF. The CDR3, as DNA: TGTGCCAGCAGAAATGGAGTTTTGGATACGCAGTATTTT.

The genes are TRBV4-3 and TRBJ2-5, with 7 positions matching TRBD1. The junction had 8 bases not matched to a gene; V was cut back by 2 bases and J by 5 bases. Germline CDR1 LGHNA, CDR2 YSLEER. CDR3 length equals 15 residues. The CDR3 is CASSQSTGHGETQYF. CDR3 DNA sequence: TGCGCCAGCAGCCAATCGACAGGGCATGGGGAGACCCAGTACTTC.

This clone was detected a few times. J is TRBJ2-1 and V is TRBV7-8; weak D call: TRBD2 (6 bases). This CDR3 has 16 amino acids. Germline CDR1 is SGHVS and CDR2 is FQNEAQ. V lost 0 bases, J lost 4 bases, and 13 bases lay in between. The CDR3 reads CASSLASTSLYNEQFF. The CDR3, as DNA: TGTGCCAGCAGCTTAGCCTCGACTAGTCTGTACAATGAGCAGTTCTTC.

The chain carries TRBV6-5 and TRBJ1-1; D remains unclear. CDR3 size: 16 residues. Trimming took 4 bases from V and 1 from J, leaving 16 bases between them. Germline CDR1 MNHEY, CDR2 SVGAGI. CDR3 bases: TGTGCCAGCAGTTCCCGTGAGACAAGGAAGAACACTGAAGCTTTCTTT. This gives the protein CASSSRETRKNTEAFF.

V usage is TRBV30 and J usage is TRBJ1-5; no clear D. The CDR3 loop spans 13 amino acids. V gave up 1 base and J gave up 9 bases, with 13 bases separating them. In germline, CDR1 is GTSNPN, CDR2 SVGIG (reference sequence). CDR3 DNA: TGTGCCTGGAGTGCTTCGCCTTCGGGGCCCCAGCATTTT. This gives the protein CAWSASPSGPQHF.

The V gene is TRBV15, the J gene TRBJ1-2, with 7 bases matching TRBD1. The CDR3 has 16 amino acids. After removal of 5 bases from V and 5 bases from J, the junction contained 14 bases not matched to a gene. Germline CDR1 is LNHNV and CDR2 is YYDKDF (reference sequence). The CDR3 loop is CATSQGGGVAAYGYTF. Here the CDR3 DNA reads TGTGCCACCAGCCAGGGGGGTGGGGTTGCGGCTTATGGCTACACCTTC.

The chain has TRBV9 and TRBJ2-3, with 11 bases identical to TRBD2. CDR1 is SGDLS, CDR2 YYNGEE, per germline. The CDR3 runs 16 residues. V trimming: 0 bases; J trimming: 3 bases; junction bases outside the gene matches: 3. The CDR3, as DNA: TGTGCCAGCAGCGTAGAGAGACTAGCGGGAACAGATACGCAGTATTTT. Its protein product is CASSVERLAGTDTQYF.

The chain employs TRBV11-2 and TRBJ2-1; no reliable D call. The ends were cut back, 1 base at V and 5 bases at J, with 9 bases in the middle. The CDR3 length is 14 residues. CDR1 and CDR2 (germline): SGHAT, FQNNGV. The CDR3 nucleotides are TGTGCCAGCAGCTTAGTTCTCCGGGACAATGAGCAGTTCTTC. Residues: CASSLVLRDNEQFF.

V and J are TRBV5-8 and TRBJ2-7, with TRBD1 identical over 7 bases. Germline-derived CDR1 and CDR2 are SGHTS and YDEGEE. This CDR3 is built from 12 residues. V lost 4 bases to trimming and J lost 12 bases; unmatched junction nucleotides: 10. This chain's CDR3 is CASSADRQGLYF. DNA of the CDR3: TGTGCCAGCAGCGCGGACAGGCAGGGGTTGTACTTC.

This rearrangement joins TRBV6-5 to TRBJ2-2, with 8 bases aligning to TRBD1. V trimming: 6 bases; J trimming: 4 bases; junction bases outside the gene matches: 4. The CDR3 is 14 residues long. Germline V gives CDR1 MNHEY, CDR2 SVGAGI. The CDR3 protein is CASSRDRLTGELFF. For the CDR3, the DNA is TGTGCCAGCAGCAGGGACAGGCTCACCGGGGAGCTGTTTTTT.

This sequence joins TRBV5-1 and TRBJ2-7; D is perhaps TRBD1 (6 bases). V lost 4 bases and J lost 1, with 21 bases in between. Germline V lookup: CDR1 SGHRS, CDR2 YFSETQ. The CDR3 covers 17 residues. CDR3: CASSAFTRAGDSYEQYF. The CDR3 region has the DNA TGCGCCAGCAGCGCGTTTACGCGGGCAGGGGATTCCTACGAGCAGTACTTC.

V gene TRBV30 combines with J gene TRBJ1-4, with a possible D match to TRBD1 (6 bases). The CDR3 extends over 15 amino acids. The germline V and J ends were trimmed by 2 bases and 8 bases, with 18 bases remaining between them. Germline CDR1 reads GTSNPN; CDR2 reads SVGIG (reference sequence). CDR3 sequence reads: CAWSTKQGYGEKLFF. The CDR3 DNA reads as TGTGCCTGGAGTACCAAACAGGGATACGGAGAAAAACTGTTTTTT.

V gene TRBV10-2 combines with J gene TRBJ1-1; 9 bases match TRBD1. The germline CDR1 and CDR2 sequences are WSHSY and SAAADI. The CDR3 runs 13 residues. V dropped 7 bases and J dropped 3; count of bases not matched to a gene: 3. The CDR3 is CASKTGGYTEAFF. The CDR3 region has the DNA TGCGCCAGCAAGACAGGGGGATACACTGAAGCTTTCTTT.

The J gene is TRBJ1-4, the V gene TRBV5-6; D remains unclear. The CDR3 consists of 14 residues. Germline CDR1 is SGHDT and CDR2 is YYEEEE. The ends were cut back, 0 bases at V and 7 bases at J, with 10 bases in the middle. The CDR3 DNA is TGTGCCAGCAGCTTGGGGCTGGGAGGTGAAAAACTGTTTTTT. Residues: CASSLGLGGEKLFF.

This CDR3 is CAWSVDREGYTF. The CDR3 DNA sequence: TGTGCCTGGAGTGTTGACAGGGAAGGCTACACCTTC. V usage is TRBV30 and J usage is TRBJ1-2, with 7 bases fitting TRBD1. V lost 0 bases, J lost 8 bases, and 3 bases stayed unmatched. CDR1 and CDR2 from the germline V gene are GTSNPN and SVGIG (reference sequence). The length of the CDR3 is 12 residues.